The following is a T cell receptor (beta chain) sequence with its context. Its antigen remains unknown. Only in-frame clones appear in the TCRdb table, and some are missing; sequencing was by immunoSEQ multiplex PCR. Here the sample spans under 400,000 clones, about 94% being singletons. Germline CDR1 and CDR2: MGHRA and YSYEKL. This CDR3 has 15 residues. V lost 0 bases and J lost 5; bases outside the gene matches: 6. This specimen belongs to a study of brain T cells in children with intractable seizures. Findings of the study overall: Pre- and post-surgery blood differed in depth, so pre-surgery absences may be undersampling.

Stated time point: blood from clinic visit 5 months post-surgery; TSC patient then seizure free. The chain links TRBV4-1 to TRBJ2-7; 8 bases are shared with TRBD2. The sequence was collected from a boy under three years old with tuberous sclerosis and intractable seizures. Specimen: peripheral blood, collected 4 to 5 months after surgery. The CDR3 region is CASSQDGGLVHEQYF. The CDR3 DNA is TGCGCCAGCAGCCAAGATGGGGGACTAGTCCACGAGCAGTACTTC.